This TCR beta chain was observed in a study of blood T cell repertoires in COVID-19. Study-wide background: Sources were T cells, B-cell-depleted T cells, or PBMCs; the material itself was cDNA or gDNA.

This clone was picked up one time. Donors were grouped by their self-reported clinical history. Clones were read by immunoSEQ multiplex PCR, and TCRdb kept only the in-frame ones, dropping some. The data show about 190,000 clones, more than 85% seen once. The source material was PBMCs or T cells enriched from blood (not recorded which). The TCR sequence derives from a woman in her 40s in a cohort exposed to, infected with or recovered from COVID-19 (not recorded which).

CDR3 amino acids: CASSLHRDRVDNQPQHF. CDR3 DNA: TGTGCCAGCAGCCTCCACCGGGACAGGGTTGACAATCAGCCCCAGCATTTT. The chain is built from TRBV11-3 and TRBJ1-5; 9 bases align to TRBD1. This CDR3 contains 17 residues. Germline V gene sequence: CDR1 SGHNT, CDR2 YENEEA. V lost 5 bases, J lost 3 bases, and 11 bases stayed unmatched.